These 6 T cell receptor beta chains share one sample of origin, sequenced in a study of T cell changes during pregnancy in multiple sclerosis (dated by TCRdb to 2018 to 2020). Libraries were built with the immunoSEQ multiplex PCR assay. The table was pulled from immuneACCESS by TCRdb, which kept in-frame rearrangements only. Such tables lose some clones; where checked, under half of the loss comes from unresolved V genes, and the rest has no known cause. The sample yields about 57,000 clones; 85% to 95% were counted once. The ten largest clonotypes hold roughly 3.5% of the sample. The material sequenced was peripheral blood, taken after pregnancy. These receptors were collected from a female donor in good health, enrolled as a control in a pregnancy study.

This clone was recorded only once. The CDR3 reads CASSGGGSRHRDTQYF. CDR3 nucleotides: TGTGCCAGTAGTGGGGGGGGATCGCGCCATCGAGATACGCAGTATTTT. The chain has TRBV19 and TRBJ2-3; 7 bases fit TRBD2. V lost 5 bases and J lost 5; bases outside the gene matches: 13. The CDR3 extends over 16 amino acids. CDR1 and CDR2 (germline): LNHDA, SQIVND (reference sequence).

This chain links TRBV9 with TRBJ1-3; D call uncertain. V lost 0 bases, J lost 4 bases, and 11 bases lay in between. From germline, CDR1 is SGDLS and CDR2 YYNGEE. This CDR3 comprises 15 residues. The CDR3: CASSVEVRQGNTIYF. The CDR3 DNA is TGTGCCAGCAGCGTAGAGGTCAGGCAGGGAAACACCATATATTTT.

The chain uses TRBV5-6 and TRBJ1-2; D gene ambiguous. Germline values: CDR1 SGHDT, CDR2 YYEEEE. The ends were cut back, 1 base at V and 0 bases at J, with 7 bases in the middle. This CDR3 is 14 amino acids long. The CDR3 nucleotides are TGTGCCAGCAGCTTGAATTTAGCTAACTATGGCTACACCTTC. Translating it yields CASSLNLANYGYTF.

The gene calls are TRBV6-1 and TRBJ2-5; D possibly corresponds to TRBD2 (6 bases). The CDR3 length is 15 residues. V was shortened by 4 bases and J by 10 bases, with 22 bases between the two germline ends. Germline CDR1 reads MNHNS; CDR2 reads SASEGT. CDR3 DNA sequence: TGTGCCAGCAGTGGGGGTGGAGGTGGGGGGTCGATCCAGTACTTC. Its protein is CASSGGGGGGSIQYF.

The J gene is TRBJ2-2, the V gene TRBV6-1; the match to TRBD2 covers 8 bases. This CDR3 is built from 19 residues. V gave up 4 bases and J gave up 1 base; unmatched junction bases: 14. Germline assignment: CDR1 MNHNS and CDR2 SASEGT. The chain's CDR3 is CASSAPLGRGALNTGELFF. CDR3 DNA: TGTGCCAGCAGTGCCCCTCTGGGGCGGGGGGCCCTGAACACCGGGGAGCTGTTTTTT.

V and J are TRBV12-5 and TRBJ2-5; 9 bases are shared with TRBD2. The CDR3 is 16 amino acids. Germline V lookup: CDR1 LGHNT, CDR2 FRNRAP. J was trimmed by 5 bases and V by 0 bases; bases with no gene match: 7. CDR3 sequence reads: CASGLVLGTSWETQYF. DNA for the CDR3: TGTGCTAGTGGTTTGGTACTTGGGACTAGCTGGGAGACCCAGTACTTC.